The sequence of this T cell receptor beta chain was determined in a study of OX40 agonist ivuxolimab in advanced cancers. This table comes from immunoSEQ multiplex PCR, and its TCRdb copy is limited to in-frame clones, with some not included. The table records more than 80,000 clones, around nine tenths of them present only once. V was clipped by 0 bases and J by 0 bases, with 10 bases between them. Looked up from germline, CDR1 is SGHRS and CDR2 is YFSETQ. The CDR3 spans 16 residues. Patients with a history of autoimmune disease or on systemic immunosuppression were excluded. The receptor was derived from an adult with an advanced solid tumor such as melanoma, head and neck, liver or kidney cancer. Sequences were derived from CD4+ or CD8+ T cells sorted from blood, sampled in a trial of the OX40 agonist ivuxolimab. V gene TRBV5-1 combines with J gene TRBJ1-3, with a tentative D call TRBD1 (5 bases). The CDR3 coding sequence is TGCGCCAGCAGCTTGGAGGGACGAAGCTCTGGAAACACCATATATTTT. Its protein product is CASSLEGRSSGNTIYF.